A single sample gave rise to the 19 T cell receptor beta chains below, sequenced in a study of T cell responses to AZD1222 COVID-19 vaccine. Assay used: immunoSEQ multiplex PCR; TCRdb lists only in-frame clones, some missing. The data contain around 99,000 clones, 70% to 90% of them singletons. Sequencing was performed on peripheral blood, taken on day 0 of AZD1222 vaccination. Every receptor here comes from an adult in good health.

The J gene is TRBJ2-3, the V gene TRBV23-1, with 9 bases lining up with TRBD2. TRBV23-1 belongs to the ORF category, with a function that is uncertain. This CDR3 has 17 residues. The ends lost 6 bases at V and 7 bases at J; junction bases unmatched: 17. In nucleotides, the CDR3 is TGCGCCAGCAGAGAAGGGGGTCATGCGGGAGGGTTACATACGCAGTATTTT. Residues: CASREGGHAGGLHTQYF.

CDR3 DNA sequence: TGTGCCAGCAGCTTGAGGGCGGGAGGTTCGGCCGGGGAGCTGTTTTTT. It encodes CASSLRAGGSAGELFF. The genes are TRBV5-4 and TRBJ2-2, with TRBD2 matching 8 bases. V lost 1 base to trimming and J lost 6 bases; unmatched junction nucleotides: 8. This CDR3 has 16 residues. Looked up from germline, CDR1 is SGHNT and CDR2 is YYREEE (reference sequence).

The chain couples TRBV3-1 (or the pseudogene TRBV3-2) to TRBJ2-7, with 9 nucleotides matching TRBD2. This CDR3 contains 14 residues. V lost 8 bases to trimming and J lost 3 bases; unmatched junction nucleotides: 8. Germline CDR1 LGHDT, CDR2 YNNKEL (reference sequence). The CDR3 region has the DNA TGTGCCAGCCCCTGCGGGAGGGAGTACTACGAGCAGTACTTC. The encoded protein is CASPCGREYYEQYF.

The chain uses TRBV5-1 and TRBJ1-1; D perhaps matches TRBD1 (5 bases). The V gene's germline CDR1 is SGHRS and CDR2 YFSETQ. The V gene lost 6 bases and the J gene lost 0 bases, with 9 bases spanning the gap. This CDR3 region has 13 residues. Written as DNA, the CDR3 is TGCGCCAGCACAGGGAGCATGAACACTGAAGCTTTCTTT. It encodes CASTGSMNTEAFF.

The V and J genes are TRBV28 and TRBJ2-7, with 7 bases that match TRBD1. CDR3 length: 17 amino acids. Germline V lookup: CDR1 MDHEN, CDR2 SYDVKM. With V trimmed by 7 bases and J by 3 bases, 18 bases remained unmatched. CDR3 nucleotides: TGTGCCAGCACCAAATTCGCCTCCGACAGGGCCAACTACGAGCAGTACTTC. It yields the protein CASTKFASDRANYEQYF.

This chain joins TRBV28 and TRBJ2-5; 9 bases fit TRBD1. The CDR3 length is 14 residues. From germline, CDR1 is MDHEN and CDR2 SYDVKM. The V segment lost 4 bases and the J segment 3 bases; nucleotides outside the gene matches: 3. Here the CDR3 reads CASSWDRVEETQYF. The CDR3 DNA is TGTGCCAGCAGTTGGGACAGGGTGGAAGAGACCCAGTACTTC.

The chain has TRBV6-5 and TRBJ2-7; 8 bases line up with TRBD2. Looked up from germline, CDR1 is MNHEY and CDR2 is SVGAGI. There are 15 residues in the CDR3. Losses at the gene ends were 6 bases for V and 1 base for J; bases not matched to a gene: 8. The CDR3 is CASSSGGSGSYEQYF. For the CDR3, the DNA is TGTGCCAGCAGCAGCGGGGGTAGCGGATCCTACGAGCAGTACTTC.

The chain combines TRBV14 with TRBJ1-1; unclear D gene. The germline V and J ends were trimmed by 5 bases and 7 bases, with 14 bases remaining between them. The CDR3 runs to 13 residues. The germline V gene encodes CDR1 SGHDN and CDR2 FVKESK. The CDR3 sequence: CASSIGNQLEAFF. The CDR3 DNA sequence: TGTGCCAGCAGCATAGGAAATCAGCTTGAAGCTTTCTTT.

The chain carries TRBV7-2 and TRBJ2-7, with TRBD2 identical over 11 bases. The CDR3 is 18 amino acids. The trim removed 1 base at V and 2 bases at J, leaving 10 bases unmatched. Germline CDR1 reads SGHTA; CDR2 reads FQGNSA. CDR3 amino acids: CASSLGGHMTSGTYEQYF. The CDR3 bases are TGTGCCAGCAGCTTAGGCGGACACATGACTAGCGGGACCTACGAGCAGTACTTC.

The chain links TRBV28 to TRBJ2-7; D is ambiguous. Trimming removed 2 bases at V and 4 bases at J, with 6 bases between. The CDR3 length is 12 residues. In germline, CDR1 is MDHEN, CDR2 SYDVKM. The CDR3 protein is CASSLVGYEQYF. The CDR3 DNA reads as TGTGCCAGCAGTTTAGTAGGGTACGAGCAGTACTTC.

The CDR3 nucleotides read TGTGCCAGCACCACCATATGGGATACGCAGTATTTT. This codes for CASTTIWDTQYF. The chain combines TRBV7-2 with TRBJ2-3; D gene unclear. Trimming stripped 7 bases from V and 6 bases from J, with 11 bases between. Germline V gene lookup returns CDR1 SGHTA and CDR2 FQGNSA. This CDR3 is built from 12 residues. Based on the CDR3 plus reference TRBV7-2 and TRBJ2-3, the full variable domain is GAGVSQSPSNKVTEKGKDVELRCDPISGHTALYWYRQSLGQGLEFLIYFQGNSAPDKSGLPSDRFSAERTGGSVSTLTIQRTQQEDSAVYLCASTTIWDTQYFGPGTRLTVL.

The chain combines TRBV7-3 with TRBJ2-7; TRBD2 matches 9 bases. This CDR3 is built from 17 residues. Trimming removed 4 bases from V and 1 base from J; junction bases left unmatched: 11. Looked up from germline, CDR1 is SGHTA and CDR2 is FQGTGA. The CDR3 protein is CASSSSGDRILSYEQYF. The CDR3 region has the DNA TGTGCCAGCAGCTCTAGCGGGGACAGAATTTTATCCTACGAGCAGTACTTC.

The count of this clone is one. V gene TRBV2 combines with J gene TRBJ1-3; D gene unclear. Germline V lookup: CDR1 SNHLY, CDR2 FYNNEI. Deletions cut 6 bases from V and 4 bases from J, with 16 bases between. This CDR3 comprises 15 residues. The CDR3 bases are TGTGCCAGCAGCCCCCGGCCACTGTCAGGAAACACCATATATTTT. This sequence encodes CASSPRPLSGNTIYF.

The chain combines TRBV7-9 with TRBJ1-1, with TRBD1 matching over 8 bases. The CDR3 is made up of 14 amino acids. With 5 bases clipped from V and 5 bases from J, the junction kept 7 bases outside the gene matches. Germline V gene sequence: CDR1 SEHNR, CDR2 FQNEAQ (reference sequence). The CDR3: CASSEGQGETEAFF. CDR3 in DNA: TGTGCCAGCAGCGAAGGACAGGGTGAAACTGAAGCTTTCTTT. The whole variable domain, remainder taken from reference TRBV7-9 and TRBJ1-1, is DTGVSQNPRHKITKRGQNVTFRCDPISEHNRLYWYRQTLGQGPEFLTYFQNEAQLEKSRLLSDRFSAERPKGSFSTLEIQRTEQGDSAMYLCASSEGQGETEAFFGQGTRLTVV.

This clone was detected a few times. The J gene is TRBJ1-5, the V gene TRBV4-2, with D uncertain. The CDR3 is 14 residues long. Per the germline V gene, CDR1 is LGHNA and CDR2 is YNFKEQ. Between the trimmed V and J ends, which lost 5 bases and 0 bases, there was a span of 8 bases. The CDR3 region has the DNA TGTGCCAGCAGCTATCAGCTTAGCAATCAGCCCCAGCATTTT. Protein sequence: CASSYQLSNQPQHF.

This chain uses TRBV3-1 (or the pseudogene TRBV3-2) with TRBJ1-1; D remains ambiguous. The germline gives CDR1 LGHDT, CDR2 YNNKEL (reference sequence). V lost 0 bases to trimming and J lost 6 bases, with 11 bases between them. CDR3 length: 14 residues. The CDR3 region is CASSQEIGRAEAFF. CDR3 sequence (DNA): TGTGCCAGCAGCCAAGAAATAGGGCGCGCTGAAGCTTTCTTT.

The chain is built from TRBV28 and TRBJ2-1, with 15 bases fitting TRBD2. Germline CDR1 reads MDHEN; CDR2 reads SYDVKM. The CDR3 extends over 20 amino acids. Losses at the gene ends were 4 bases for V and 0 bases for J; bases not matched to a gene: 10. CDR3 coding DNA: TGTGCCAGCAGTTCCCCGGGACTAGCGGGAGGCCCGAGCTCCTACAATGAGCAGTTCTTC. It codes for CASSSPGLAGGPSSYNEQFF.

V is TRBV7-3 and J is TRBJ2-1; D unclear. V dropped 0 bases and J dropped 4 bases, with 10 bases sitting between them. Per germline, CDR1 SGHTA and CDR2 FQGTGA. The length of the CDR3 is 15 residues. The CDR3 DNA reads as TGTGCCAGCAGCTTAACGCGCTACGGATACAATGAGCAGTTCTTC. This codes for CASSLTRYGYNEQFF.

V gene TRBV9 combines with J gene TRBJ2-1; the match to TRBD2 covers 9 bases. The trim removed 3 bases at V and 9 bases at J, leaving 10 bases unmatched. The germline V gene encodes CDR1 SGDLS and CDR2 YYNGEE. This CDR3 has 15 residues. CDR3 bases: TGTGCCAGCAGCGATGCGGGAGGGGTAATGGGTGAGCAGTTCTTC. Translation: CASSDAGGVMGEQFF.